Below, 28 T cell receptor beta chains from the same sample are listed, as sequenced in a study of T cells after yellow fever vaccination. TCRdb re-called the 5' RACE reads through MiXCR, storing one row per CDR3 protein. The table records around 500,000 distinct CDR3 sequences, about a fifth of them present only once. This specimen consisted of PBMCs, obtained approximately 20 days after the first yellow fever vaccination. These receptors originate from a man aged 18-30 years who received the YFV17D yellow fever vaccine.

This clonotype has just a few counts. J is TRBJ1-1 and V is TRBV7-9; tentatively, D is TRBD1 (6 bases). The ends were cut back, 6 bases at V and 11 bases at J, with 16 bases in the middle. The length of the CDR3 is 12 residues. The germline gives CDR1 SEHNR, CDR2 FQNEAQ (reference sequence). CDR3 DNA: TGTGCCAGCAGGGAACAGGGATCATGGGCTTTCTTT. It yields the protein CASREQGSWAFF.

In its sample, this clonotype was seen a few times. The rearrangement links TRBV7-2 to TRBJ2-3, with D hard to call. The CDR3 is made up of 15 amino acids. From germline, CDR1 is SGHTA and CDR2 FQGNSA. V lost 0 bases and J lost 6, with 13 bases in between. The CDR3 DNA is TGTGCCAGCAGCTTAGCGCGCTCGGTCCGGGATACGCAGTATTTT. Translation: CASSLARSVRDTQYF.

The chain employs TRBV5-5 and TRBJ1-2; no definite D call. The CDR3 consists of 14 residues. The ends were cut back, 6 bases at V and 8 bases at J, with 20 bases in the middle. Germline lookup yields CDR1 SGHKS and CDR2 YYEKEE (reference sequence). For the CDR3, the DNA is TGTGCCAGCACGGGGTGGGGAGCCAGGAGCGGCTACACCTTC. It yields the protein CASTGWGARSGYTF.

Only a few counts were recorded for this clonotype. The chain employs TRBV12-3 or TRBV12-4 and TRBJ1-2; 8 bases align to TRBD1. V lost 5 bases to trimming and J lost 4 bases; unmatched junction nucleotides: 12. This CDR3 contains 16 residues. CDR3 protein: CASSRSEAGGSYGYTF. CDR3 bases: TGTGCCAGCAGTCGCTCAGAAGCAGGGGGCTCCTATGGCTACACCTTC.

The gene calls are TRBV7-9 and TRBJ2-3, with D possibly matching TRBD1 (6 bases). V was clipped by 3 bases and J by 0 bases, with 10 bases between them. This CDR3 spans 15 amino acids. Germline CDR1 and CDR2: SEHNR and FQNEAQ (reference sequence). This chain's CDR3 is CASSFRQGSTDTQYF. CDR3 nucleotides: TGTGCCAGCAGCTTTCGGCAGGGGAGCACAGATACGCAGTATTTT.

In its sample, this clonotype was seen many times. The rearrangement uses TRBV4-1 and TRBJ1-2; TRBD1 might be the D (5 bases). Trimming removed 3 bases at V and 3 bases at J, with 14 bases between. Germline CDR1 and CDR2: MGHRA and YSYEKL. The length of the CDR3 is 15 residues. The CDR3 DNA reads as TGCGCCAGCAGCCATTCCCGGGACGGAGACTATGGCTACACCTTC. Translation: CASSHSRDGDYGYTF.

This chain links TRBV5-5 with TRBJ1-1; the D gene is possibly TRBD1 (5 bases). The CDR3 has 15 amino acids. From germline, CDR1 is SGHKS and CDR2 YYEKEE (reference sequence). Trimming left V 3 bases short and J 1 base short, with 13 bases between. CDR3 DNA sequence: TGTGCCAGCAGCTCACTGGGGGGGTCGAACACTGAAGCTTTCTTT. Translated, it gives CASSSLGGSNTEAFF.

This chain connects TRBV27 to TRBJ1-4; no definite D call. This CDR3 spans 15 amino acids. The germline CDR1 and CDR2 sequences are MNHEY and SMNVEV (reference sequence). V dropped 5 bases and J dropped 8 bases, with 18 bases sitting between them. The CDR3 is CASSPRTRPNEKLFF. The DNA for the CDR3 is TGTGCCAGCAGTCCTAGGACCCGACCCAACGAAAAACTGTTTTTT. Based on the CDR3 plus reference TRBV27 and TRBJ1-4, the full variable domain is EAQVTQNPRYLITVTGKKLTVTCSQNMNHEYMSWYRQDPGLGLRQIYYSMNVEVTDKGDVPEGYKVSRKEKRNFPLILESPSPNQTSLYFCASSPRTRPNEKLFFGSGTQLSVL.

This clonotype was counted a few times. The chain links TRBV5-1 to TRBJ2-7; 7 nucleotides agree with TRBD2. Germline loops: CDR1 SGHRS, CDR2 YFSETQ. This CDR3 has 14 amino acids. The V gene end was trimmed by 5 bases and the J gene end by 4 bases; junction bases not matched to a gene: 9. Here the CDR3 DNA reads TGCGCCAGCAGTTCCGGGGGGTCTAGGTACGAGCAGTACTTC. This codes for CASSSGGSRYEQYF. The full variable domain, with the rest looked up from reference TRBV5-1 and TRBJ2-7, is KAGVTQTPRYLIKTRGQQVTLSCSPISGHRSVSWYQQTPGQGLQFLFEYFSETQRNKGNFPGRFSGRQFSNSRSEMNVSTLELGDSALYLCASSSGGSRYEQYFGPGTRLTVT.

V is TRBV20-1 and J is TRBJ2-1, with D possibly matching TRBD2 (6 bases). The CDR3 has 14 amino acids. V lost 1 base, J lost 10 bases, and 17 bases lay in between. Germline V gives CDR1 DFQATT, CDR2 SNEGSKA (reference sequence). The CDR3 spells CSARGRGSIGEQFF. The CDR3, as DNA: TGCAGTGCTAGAGGGCGGGGAAGCATAGGGGAGCAGTTCTTC.

This clonotype showed up just a few times. The gene calls are TRBV7-2 and TRBJ2-1; TRBD2 agrees at 7 bases. The length of the CDR3 is 12 residues. The V gene's germline CDR1 is SGHTA and CDR2 FQGNSA. Unmatched junction bases numbered 4, after V lost 4 bases and J lost 10 bases. CDR3: CASSSAGREQFF. Written as DNA, the CDR3 is TGTGCCAGCAGCTCCGCCGGGAGGGAGCAGTTCTTC.

The chain uses TRBV5-1 and TRBJ2-5; unclear D gene. V dropped 4 bases and J dropped 2 bases, with 12 bases sitting between them. The CDR3 contains 14 residues. The V gene's germline CDR1 is SGHRS and CDR2 YFSETQ. CDR3 bases: TGCGCCAGCAGCCAGATGGCAGGACAAGAGACCCAGTACTTC. This sequence encodes CASSQMAGQETQYF.

As concerns this clonotype: The junction shows a germline mismatch at one end, possibly a read error. The gene calls are TRBV5-1 and TRBJ1-2; TRBD1 might be the D (6 bases). The CDR3 contains 16 residues. From germline, CDR1 is SGHRS and CDR2 YFSETQ. This CDR3 is CANSFPRGGSNYGYTF. The CDR3 DNA follows: TGCGCCAACAGCTTCCCCAGGGGCGGGTCTAACTATGGCTACACCTTC.

This clonotype was detected a few times. The chain combines TRBV5-4 with TRBJ2-5; D is perhaps TRBD1 (6 bases). Germline CDR1 SGHNT, CDR2 YYREEE (reference sequence). V dropped 7 bases and J dropped 0 bases, with 7 bases sitting between them. The CDR3 length is 12 residues. The CDR3, as DNA: TGTGCCAGCCACAGGGACCAAGAGACCCAGTACTTC. Protein: CASHRDQETQYF.

A few counts support this clonotype. The rearrangement uses TRBV6-5 and TRBJ2-1, with 9 bases lining up with TRBD2. In germline, CDR1 is MNHEY, CDR2 SVGAGI. J gave up 0 bases and V 6 bases, and 6 bases lay outside the gene matches. The CDR3 length is 16 residues. The CDR3 DNA reads TGTGCCAGCAGGCTCCTAGCGGGAAGCTCCTACAATGAGCAGTTCTTC. Translating gives CASRLLAGSSYNEQFF.

This rearrangement joins TRBV12-5 to TRBJ2-1; TRBD2 agrees at 8 bases. The germline gives CDR1 LGHNT, CDR2 FRNRAP. CDR3 size: 17 residues. The junction had 10 bases not matched to a gene; V was cut back by 2 bases and J by 4 bases. CDR3 sequence: CASGLTPGLAVYNEQFF. The CDR3 DNA reads as TGTGCTAGTGGTTTGACCCCCGGACTAGCAGTTTACAATGAGCAGTTCTTC.

The chain couples TRBV7-9 to TRBJ1-1; D not resolved. The CDR3 is 15 residues long. The V end lost 3 bases, the J end lost 6 bases, and 17 bases lay between the germline ends. CDR1 is SEHNR and CDR2 is FQNEAQ in the germline V gene (reference sequence). The CDR3 reads CASSFSGGGSSEAFF. CDR3 nucleotides: TGTGCCAGCAGCTTCTCCGGCGGAGGATCCTCTGAAGCTTTCTTT. Supplemented by reference TRBV7-9 and TRBJ1-1, the full variable domain reads DTGVSQNPRHKITKRGQNVTFRCDPISEHNRLYWYRQTLGQGPEFLTYFQNEAQLEKSRLLSDRFSAERPKGSFSTLEIQRTEQGDSAMYLCASSFSGGGSSEAFFGQGTRLTVV.

This chain connects TRBV7-9 to TRBJ1-4; no clear D. V dropped 5 bases and J dropped 6 bases, with 16 bases sitting between them. Germline CDR1 reads SEHNR; CDR2 reads FQNEAQ (reference sequence). The CDR3 is 15 amino acids. Here the CDR3 DNA reads TGTGCCAGCAGCACTCTCCGGGGTGGGGATGAAAAACTGTTTTTT. It is translated as CASSTLRGGDEKLFF.

This clonotype occurred a few times. The chain couples TRBV5-1 to TRBJ2-1; the D gene is possibly TRBD1 (5 bases). CDR3 length equals 15 residues. CDR1 and CDR2 (germline): SGHRS, YFSETQ. Trimming removed 4 bases at V and 0 bases at J, with 11 bases between. For the CDR3, the DNA is TGCGCCAGCAGCCCCCAGGGTGACTCCTACAATGAGCAGTTCTTC. Its translation is CASSPQGDSYNEQFF.

This clonotype was seen only once. Since a much larger clone is just one base distant, this may be a read error. The chain joins TRBV7-3 to TRBJ2-1, with D tentatively TRBD1 or TRBD2 (5 bases each). The CDR3 totals 13 residues. Per the germline V gene, CDR1 is SGHTA and CDR2 is FQGTGA. V was clipped by 5 bases and J by 5 bases, with 10 bases between them. CDR3 DNA sequence: TGTGCCAGCAGCCAAGGGACCAACAATGAGCAGTTCTTC. It is translated as CASSQGTNNEQFF.

The rearrangement links TRBV2 to TRBJ1-4, with TRBD1 identical over 7 bases. J was trimmed by 9 bases and V by 2 bases; bases with no gene match: 9. The CDR3 totals 15 residues. Germline CDR1 and CDR2: SNHLY and FYNNEI. CDR3 amino acids: CASSERDSRVKKLFF. CDR3 DNA: TGTGCCAGCAGTGAAAGGGACAGCAGGGTCAAAAAACTGTTTTTT.

This clonotype showed up just a few times. The chain employs TRBV18 and TRBJ2-1, with 10 bases matching TRBD1. The germline V gene encodes CDR1 KGHSH and CDR2 LQKENI. The CDR3 has 16 amino acids. After removal of 3 bases from V and 2 bases from J, the junction contained 4 bases not matched to a gene. The CDR3 DNA sequence: TGTGCCAGCTCACCTGGGACAGGGGTGCCCTACAATGAGCAGTTCTTC. This gives the protein CASSPGTGVPYNEQFF. Combining the CDR3 with reference TRBV18 and TRBJ2-1 gives the whole variable domain NAGVMQNPRHLVRRRGQEARLRCSPMKGHSHVYWYRQLPEEGLKFMVYLQKENIIDESGMPKERFSAEFPKEGPSILRIQQVVRGDSAAYFCASSPGTGVPYNEQFFGPGTRLTVL.

The rearrangement joins TRBV20-1 to TRBJ1-3; TRBD1 matches at 10 bases. Trimming cost V 3 bases and J 0 bases; bases outside gene matches: 5. This CDR3 comprises 16 residues. The V gene's germline CDR1 is DFQATT and CDR2 SNEGSKA (reference sequence). As DNA, the CDR3 is TGCAGTGCTAGGGGGACAGGGGCCCTCTCTGGAAACACCATATATTTT. The encoded protein is CSARGTGALSGNTIYF.

The V and J genes are TRBV19 and TRBJ2-1; 7 bases are a match to TRBD2. The germline V gene has CDR1 LNHDA and CDR2 SQIVND (reference sequence). This CDR3 spans 15 amino acids. J was trimmed by 7 bases and V by 5 bases; bases with no gene match: 11. The CDR3 coding sequence is TGTGCCAGTAGTTTACCGGGGGGAATGAGTAATGAGCAGTTCTTC. As protein: CASSLPGGMSNEQFF. Based on the CDR3 plus reference TRBV19 and TRBJ2-1, the full variable domain is DGGITQSPKYLFRKEGQNVTLSCEQNLNHDAMYWYRQDPGQGLRLIYYSQIVNDFQKGDIAEGYSVSREKKESFPLTVTSAQKNPTAFYLCASSLPGGMSNEQFFGPGTRLTVL.

V and J are TRBV11-1 and TRBJ2-3, with 11 bases aligning to TRBD1. After removal of 5 bases from V and 2 bases from J, the junction contained 12 bases not matched to a gene. The CDR3 sequence is 18 residues long. Per germline, CDR1 SGHAT and CDR2 FQDESV (reference sequence). The CDR3 loop is CASSDTRDRGLFTDTQYF. The CDR3 DNA sequence: TGTGCCAGCAGCGATACCCGGGACAGGGGGTTGTTCACAGATACGCAGTATTTT.

The chain joins TRBV20-1 to TRBJ2-3; 8 bases line up with TRBD2. The length of the CDR3 is 15 residues. V lost 0 bases and J lost 3; bases outside the gene matches: 5. Germline CDR1 reads DFQATT; CDR2 reads SNEGSKA (reference sequence). CDR3 nucleotide sequence: TGCAGTGCTAGAGATTGGGGCGGGGGGACAGATACGCAGTATTTT. This translates into CSARDWGGGTDTQYF.

The chain carries TRBV4-3 and TRBJ2-5; D remains unclear. This CDR3 is 15 amino acids long. Germline values: CDR1 LGHNA, CDR2 YSLEER. V was pared by 0 bases and J by 2 bases, with 10 bases between. The CDR3 here is CASSQEWVQQETQYF. CDR3 coding DNA: TGCGCCAGCAGCCAAGAGTGGGTGCAGCAAGAGACCCAGTACTTC.

This clonotype has at least ten counts. The gene calls are TRBV18 and TRBJ2-1; 11 bases line up with TRBD2. Germline-derived CDR1 and CDR2 are KGHSH and LQKENI. With V trimmed by 3 bases and J by 7 bases, 8 bases remained unmatched. The CDR3 is made up of 16 amino acids. CDR3 DNA sequence: TGTGCCAGCTCACCGCGGTTAGCGGGGGGGCGTAATGAGCAGTTCTTC. Translated: CASSPRLAGGRNEQFF.